This entry lists 25 T cell receptor beta chains sequenced from one sample in a study of blood T cell repertoires in COVID-19. The protocol was immunoSEQ multiplex PCR, while the TCRdb copy is restricted to in-frame clones and leaves out a portion. The profile shows roughly 100,000 clones, around four fifths of them singletons. Input material: peripheral blood. The receptors here all came from a human donor in a cohort sampled during active COVID-19.

The chain links TRBV4-1 to TRBJ1-2, with 7 bases matching TRBD1. Germline V gene sequence: CDR1 MGHRA, CDR2 YSYEKL. The CDR3 totals 15 residues. V shed 1 base, J shed 5 bases, and the junction held 7 bases outside the gene matches. The DNA of the CDR3 is TGCGCCAGCAGCCAAGGGGACAGAGTCACTTATGGCTACACCTTC. Its translation: CASSQGDRVTYGYTF.

This clone was counted once. The chain carries TRBV5-4 and TRBJ2-7; TRBD1 is a possible D gene (5 bases). V dropped 1 base and J dropped 2 bases, with 10 bases sitting between them. CDR3 length: 14 residues. CDR1 and CDR2 from the germline V gene are SGHNT and YYREEE (reference sequence). Here the CDR3 reads CASSLNWGTYEQYF. The CDR3 DNA follows: TGTGCCAGCAGCTTGAATTGGGGCACCTACGAGCAGTACTTC.

J is TRBJ2-1 and V is TRBV9; the match to TRBD2 covers 8 bases. Germline V gene sequence: CDR1 SGDLS, CDR2 YYNGEE. The CDR3 consists of 16 residues. The junction had 7 bases not matched to a gene; V was cut back by 3 bases and J by 2 bases. CDR3 region: CASSDGAGVTYNEQFF. The CDR3 nucleotides read TGTGCCAGCAGCGATGGAGCGGGGGTGACCTACAATGAGCAGTTCTTC.

This chain links TRBV19 with TRBJ2-4; possible D gene TRBD2, 7 bases. Germline-derived CDR1 and CDR2 are LNHDA and SQIVND (reference sequence). The ends were cut back, 3 bases at V and 0 bases at J, with 15 bases in the middle. The CDR3 has 17 residues. The CDR3 protein is CASSIWRGRLAKNIQYF. The CDR3 bases are TGTGCCAGTAGTATCTGGCGGGGGCGCCTAGCCAAAAACATTCAGTACTTC.

The rearrangement uses TRBV5-4 and TRBJ2-2; 8 bases align to TRBD1. The CDR3 consists of 16 residues. Trimming removed 3 bases from V and 4 bases from J; junction bases left unmatched: 8. CDR1 is SGHNT, CDR2 YYREEE, per germline (reference sequence). The CDR3 loop reads CASSSSGTGRTGELFF. The CDR3 DNA follows: TGTGCCAGCAGCTCGTCCGGGACAGGCCGCACCGGGGAGCTGTTTTTT.

The chain uses TRBV18 and TRBJ1-2; D may be TRBD1 (6 bases). The V end lost 5 bases, the J end lost 4 bases, and 11 bases lay between the germline ends. CDR1 is KGHSH, CDR2 LQKENI, per germline. CDR3 length: 13 amino acids. The CDR3 region has the DNA TGTGCCAGCTCAACAGACAGGAGCTATGGCTACACCTTC. Its translation is CASSTDRSYGYTF.

V and J are TRBV6-5 and TRBJ1-4, with D unclear. This CDR3 has 13 residues. Deletions cut 7 bases from V and 7 bases from J, with 13 bases between. Per germline, CDR1 MNHEY and CDR2 SVGAGI. DNA for the CDR3: TGTGCCAGCACCTTAGAGCGGGCTGAAAAACTGTTTTTT. Residues: CASTLERAEKLFF.

V is TRBV6-5 and J is TRBJ1-2, with TRBD1 as a possible D gene (5 bases). The length of the CDR3 is 13 residues. The germline CDR1 and CDR2 sequences are MNHEY and SVGAGI. The V end was cut by 3 bases, the J end by 4 bases, with 9 bases between. The DNA for the CDR3 is TGTGCCAGCAGTTATCAGGGTTCCTATGGCTACACCTTC. Encoded protein: CASSYQGSYGYTF.

The gene calls are TRBV19 and TRBJ1-1; TRBD1 matches at 9 bases. This CDR3 is 14 amino acids long. CDR1 and CDR2 from the germline V gene are LNHDA and SQIVND (reference sequence). The junction had 7 bases not matched to a gene; V was cut back by 7 bases and J by 4 bases. DNA for the CDR3: TGTGCCAGTACTAGGACAGGGGAGGTCACTGAAGCTTTCTTT. It specifies CASTRTGEVTEAFF.

V usage is TRBV7-3 and J usage is TRBJ2-5, with 11 bases matching TRBD2. This CDR3 spans 16 amino acids. V shed 5 bases and J 1 base; nucleotides not matched to a gene: 6. The germline gives CDR1 SGHTA, CDR2 FQGTGA. The CDR3 spells CASSKGTSGTQETQYF. The CDR3 nucleotides are TGTGCCAGCAGCAAAGGGACTAGCGGAACCCAAGAGACCCAGTACTTC.

This chain links TRBV12-3 or TRBV12-4 with TRBJ2-7; 8 bases map to TRBD1. V was clipped by 6 bases and J by 11 bases; unmatched bases: 9. This CDR3 comprises 12 residues. For the CDR3, the DNA is TGTGCCAGCAGCCGAGGGACAGGTCTAAAGTACTTC. Its translation is CASSRGTGLKYF.

The genes are TRBV5-4 and TRBJ1-2, with 11 bases identical to TRBD1. The CDR3 spans 15 residues. CDR1 is SGHNT, CDR2 YYREEE, per germline (reference sequence). V shed 2 bases and J 8 bases; nucleotides not matched to a gene: 8. CDR3 sequence: CASSFPGQGVPGYTF. DNA of the CDR3: TGTGCCAGCAGCTTCCCGGGACAGGGGGTTCCGGGCTACACCTTC. Drawing the rest from reference TRBV5-4 and TRBJ1-2, the complete variable domain is ETGVTQSPTHLIKTRGQQVTLRCSSQSGHNTVSWYQQALGQGPQFIFQYYREEENGRGNFPPRFSGLQFPNYSSELNVNALELDDSALYLCASSFPGQGVPGYTFGSGTRLTVV.

This clone was recorded a few times. The chain carries TRBV13 and TRBJ2-7; 9 nucleotides agree with TRBD1. Germline V gene lookup returns CDR1 PRHDT and CDR2 FYEKMQ (reference sequence). The CDR3 runs to 14 residues. The V and J ends lost 6 bases and 0 bases, in that order; junction bases with no gene match: 3. The CDR3 loop is CASRRTGDSYEQYF. The CDR3 DNA follows: TGTGCCAGCAGACGGACAGGGGACTCCTACGAGCAGTACTTC.

The chain combines TRBV2 with TRBJ1-1, with a possible D match to TRBD1 (6 bases). The germline CDR1 and CDR2 sequences are SNHLY and FYNNEI. V lost 6 bases and J lost 1, with 12 bases in between. The CDR3 contains 14 residues. The CDR3: CASRDNRENTEAFF. The CDR3 DNA sequence: TGTGCCAGCAGGGACAACAGGGAGAACACTGAAGCTTTCTTT.

Only one count was recorded for this clone. The rearrangement links TRBV3-1 (or the pseudogene TRBV3-2) to TRBJ1-5, with a possible D match to TRBD1 (6 bases). V was trimmed by 1 base and J by 6 bases, leaving 19 bases between them. Per germline, CDR1 LGHDT and CDR2 YNNKEL (reference sequence). This CDR3 has 17 residues. CDR3 coding DNA: TGTGCCAGCAGCCAAGTACTCGTGTCAGGGGTTGGTCAGCCCCAGCATTTT. Residues: CASSQVLVSGVGQPQHF.

This chain connects TRBV7-9 to TRBJ2-5; 7 nucleotides align to TRBD2. V dropped 5 bases and J dropped 5; count of bases not matched to a gene: 14. Germline V CDR1 and CDR2: SEHNR, FQNEAQ (reference sequence). The length of the CDR3 is 16 residues. The CDR3: CASSPRGLSPGETQYF. CDR3 bases: TGTGCCAGCAGCCCCCGGGGACTATCCCCCGGGGAGACCCAGTACTTC.

V usage is TRBV18 and J usage is TRBJ1-1, with 9 bases lining up with TRBD1. Germline lookup yields CDR1 KGHSH and CDR2 LQKENI. J lost 5 bases, V lost 3 bases, and 4 bases had no gene match. This CDR3 has 14 residues. In DNA form, the CDR3 reads TGTGCCAGCTCACCGGGACAGGGTAGGACTGAAGCTTTCTTT. It encodes CASSPGQGRTEAFF.

The gene calls are TRBV12-3 or TRBV12-4 and TRBJ2-5; D might be TRBD2 (6 bases). There are 12 residues in the CDR3. V gave up 3 bases and J gave up 4 bases, with 6 bases separating them. CDR3 sequence: CASSLEGETQYF. The CDR3 DNA sequence: TGTGCCAGCAGTTTGGAGGGAGAGACCCAGTACTTC.

This clone has a single count. V usage is TRBV20-1 and J usage is TRBJ2-5; D is perhaps TRBD2 (6 bases). This CDR3 spans 15 amino acids. Looked up from germline, CDR1 is DFQATT and CDR2 is SNEGSKA (reference sequence). V lost 3 bases and J 3 bases, leaving 17 bases between the germline ends. CDR3 DNA: TGCAGTGCTAGTTTTCGCGGGGAGCAGAAAGAGACCCAGTACTTC. Protein: CSASFRGEQKETQYF.

The gene calls are TRBV7-8 and TRBJ1-3, with 8 positions matching TRBD1. J was trimmed by 2 bases and V by 2 bases; bases with no gene match: 2. The CDR3 is 15 residues long. Germline V gene sequence: CDR1 SGHVS, CDR2 FQNEAQ. CDR3 nucleotide sequence: TGTGCCAGCAGCTTAATACAGGGGGCTGGAAACACCATATATTTT. It translates to CASSLIQGAGNTIYF.

The chain has TRBV12-3 or TRBV12-4 and TRBJ1-2, with TRBD1 identical over 9 bases. The CDR3 is 13 residues long. Trimming at V came to 6 bases and at J to 3 bases, leaving 2 bases not matched to a gene. This chain's CDR3 is CASRRTGDYGYTF. CDR3 DNA: TGTGCCAGCAGACGGACAGGGGACTATGGCTACACCTTC.

The gene calls are TRBV4-2 and TRBJ2-1; 10 bases agree with TRBD1. CDR3 length: 15 residues. The germline CDR1 and CDR2 sequences are LGHNA and YNFKEQ. Trimming cost V 2 bases and J 4 bases; bases outside gene matches: 2. The CDR3 protein is CASSQPGQGYNEQFF. In nucleotides, the CDR3 is TGTGCCAGCAGCCAACCGGGACAGGGGTACAATGAGCAGTTCTTC.

A few counts support this clone. The V call is TRBV2, the J call TRBJ1-1; D is ambiguous. V was trimmed by 7 bases and J by 0 bases, leaving 12 bases between them. This CDR3 has 14 amino acids. Looked up from germline, CDR1 is SNHLY and CDR2 is FYNNEI. CDR3 bases: TGTGCCAGCAATACGGGTCCCTTGAACACTGAAGCTTTCTTT. As protein: CASNTGPLNTEAFF.

The V and J genes are TRBV7-2 and TRBJ2-7; 7 nucleotides match TRBD1. Looked up from germline, CDR1 is SGHTA and CDR2 is FQGNSA. This CDR3 is built from 14 residues. The trim removed 1 base at V and 2 bases at J, leaving 2 bases unmatched. The CDR3 DNA follows: TGTGCCAGCAGCTTAGAGAGGGGGCCCTACGAGCAGTACTTC. It is translated as CASSLERGPYEQYF.

CDR3: CASSLATGGYGYTF. CDR3 nucleotides: TGTGCCAGCAGCTTAGCGACAGGGGGTTATGGCTACACCTTC. The J gene is TRBJ1-2, the V gene TRBV7-9, with 9 bases fitting TRBD1. Germline CDR1 reads SEHNR; CDR2 reads FQNEAQ (reference sequence). There are 14 residues in the CDR3. The V segment lost 0 bases and the J segment 5 bases; nucleotides outside the gene matches: 1.